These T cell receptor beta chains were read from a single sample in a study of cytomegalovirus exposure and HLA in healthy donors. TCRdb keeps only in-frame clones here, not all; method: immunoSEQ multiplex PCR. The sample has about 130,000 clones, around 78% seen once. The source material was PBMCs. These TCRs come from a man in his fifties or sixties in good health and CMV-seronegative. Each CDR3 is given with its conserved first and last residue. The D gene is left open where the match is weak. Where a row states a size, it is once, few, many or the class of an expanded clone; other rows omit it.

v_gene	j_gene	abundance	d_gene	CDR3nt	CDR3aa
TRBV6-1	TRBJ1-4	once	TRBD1	TGTGCCAGCAGGAACAGGGGAACTGATGAAAAACTGTTTTTT	CASRNRGTDEKLFF
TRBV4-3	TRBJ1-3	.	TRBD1	TGCGCCAGCAGCCAAGAACAGGGGTATTGGGTCGCTGGAAACACCATATATTTT	CASSQEQGYWVAGNTIYF
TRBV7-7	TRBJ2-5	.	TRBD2	TGTGCCAGCAGCCAGGGACTAGCGGGGGGCCAACAAGAGACCCAGTACTTC	CASSQGLAGGQQETQYF
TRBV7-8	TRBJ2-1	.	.	TGTGCCAGCAGCTTAGGGGCCAGGGGTCTCACTGTTCCGTTCTTC	CASSLGARGLTVPFF
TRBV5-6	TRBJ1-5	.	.	TGTGCCAGCAGCCCAGGGAGGGATAGCAATCAGCCCCAGCATTTT	CASSPGRDSNQPQHF
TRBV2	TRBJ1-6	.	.	TGTGCCAGCAGTGTCGAACAGACCAATAATTCACCCCTCCACTTT	CASSVEQTNNSPLHF
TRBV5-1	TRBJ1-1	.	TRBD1	TGCGCCAGCAGTACTGACAGGGCGGGCACTGAAGCTTTCTTT	CASSTDRAGTEAFF
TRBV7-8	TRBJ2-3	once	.	TGTGCCAGCAGCTCCAAGCGGGCACGGGCCACAGATACGCAGTATTTT	CASSSKRARATDTQYF
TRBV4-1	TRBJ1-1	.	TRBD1	TGCGCCAGCAGCCAAGTTCCCGACAGGGGGATTGAAGCTTTCTTT	CASSQVPDRGIEAFF
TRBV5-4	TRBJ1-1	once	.	TGTGCCAGCAGCTCCATTACAGGGACGCACACTGAAGCTTTCTTT	CASSSITGTHTEAFF
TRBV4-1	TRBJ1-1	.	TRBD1	TGCGCCAGCAGCCCGGGGACAGGGGGACTGAACACTGAAGCTTTCTTT	CASSPGTGGLNTEAFF
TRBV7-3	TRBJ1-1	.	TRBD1	TGTGCCAGCAGCCCCAGCCACCTCCGGGACAGACGTGAAGCTTTCTTT	CASSPSHLRDRREAFF
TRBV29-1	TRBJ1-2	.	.	TGCAGCGTCAACACAGGGACCTATGGCTACACCTTC	CSVNTGTYGYTF
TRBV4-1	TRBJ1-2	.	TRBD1	TGCGCCAGCAGCCAAGAATTTGGCCCGGGACAGATCTATGGCTACACCTTC	CASSQEFGPGQIYGYTF
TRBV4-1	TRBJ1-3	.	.	TGCGCCAGCAGCCGGGGGGGTGGAACTCTCTCTGGAAACACCATATATTTT	CASSRGGGTLSGNTIYF
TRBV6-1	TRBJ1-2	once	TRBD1	TGTGCCAGCACAGAGGCAGGGGGCTATGGCTACACCTTC	CASTEAGGYGYTF
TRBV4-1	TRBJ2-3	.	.	TGCGCCAGCAGCCAAGGGCTCGGGTGGCGGGAAGATACGCAGTATTTT	CASSQGLGWREDTQYF
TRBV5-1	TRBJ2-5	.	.	TGCGCCAGCACAACGATTGCCGGGACTCAAGAGACCCAGTACTTC	CASTTIAGTQETQYF
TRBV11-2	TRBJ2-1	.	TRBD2	TGTGCCAGCAGCTTAAAGATAGCGGGGAGGGATGAGCAGTTCTTC	CASSLKIAGRDEQFF
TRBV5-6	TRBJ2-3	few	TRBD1	TGTGCCAGCAGCTTGGGGTACAGGGGTACGACAGATACGCAGTATTTT	CASSLGYRGTTDTQYF
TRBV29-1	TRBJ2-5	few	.	TGCAGCGTGCAACAGGGAAAGGAGACCCAGTACTTC	CSVQQGKETQYF